The sequence of this T cell receptor (beta chain) was determined in a study of T cell repertoires in cytomegalovirus infection. About the study: Based on public TCR beta signatures, there were indications of CMV infection and of a matching HLA type.

Whole-study results and caveats: Carriers of CMV and the relevant HLA type were discriminated by public TCR beta frequency. HLA-C-restricted CMV clonotypes gave the most frequent clonotype in two of eight donors.

The CDR3 loop spans 15 amino acids. CDR1 and CDR2 (germline): MNHEY, SMNVEV (reference sequence). The V segment lost 5 bases and the J segment 6 bases; nucleotides outside the gene matches: 8. MiXCR, applied by TCRdb to the reads, yields one record per CDR3 protein. This table has roughly 500,000 distinct CDR3 sequences, 16% appearing once. The table lists this clonotype with a few counts. Antigen unknown. This chain links TRBV27 with TRBJ2-1; 9 bases are a match to TRBD1. This receptor was taken from a human donor in good health (CMV status not recorded). Some clones in this sample may be carry-over from other donors' samples. Material: CD8+ T cells from PBMCs. CDR3 loop: CASSIRGTGFNEQFF. DNA of the CDR3: TGTGCCAGCAGTATACGCGGGACAGGGTTCAATGAGCAGTTCTTC.